The 19 T cell receptor beta chains in this list originate from one sample, sequenced in a study of regulatory T cells in long-lasting Graves disease. Arm-PCR of CDR3 regions and iRepertoire HTBI primers were used to build TCR beta libraries. TCRdb redid the calling of the multiplex PCR reads with MiXCR, one entry per CDR3 protein. The profile shows approximately 350,000 distinct CDR3 sequences, roughly 24% of them singletons. As for time point: persistent/refractory GD, antithyroid drugs over 5 years with positive TRAb. Preparation of the TCR library used RNA extracted from PBMCs. The source was peripheral blood mononuclear cells (PBMCs), collected when the disease was refractory, from a patient treated with antithyroid drugs. These receptors were collected from a woman between 35 and 50 years old with Graves disease.

This clonotype was picked up one time. The chain joins TRBV24-1 to TRBJ1-5; 7 bases line up with TRBD1. Germline V lookup: CDR1 KGHDR, CDR2 SFDVKD. The J segment lost 4 bases and the V segment lost 2 bases, leaving 4 bases of the junction unmatched. CDR3 length: 15 residues. CDR3 residues: CATSDSQGGNQPQHF. CDR3 nucleotide sequence: TGTGCCACCAGTGATTCTCAGGGGGGGAATCAGCCCCAGCATTTT.

This clonotype is a singleton in its sample. The chain carries TRBV11-3 and TRBJ2-3; tentative D call: TRBD2 (5 bases). The CDR3 extends over 13 amino acids. The V gene's germline CDR1 is SGHNT and CDR2 YENEEA. The germline V and J ends were trimmed by 8 bases and 5 bases, with 14 bases remaining between them. The CDR3 is CASSTRTEDTQYF. DNA for the CDR3: TGTGCCAGCTCCACTCGGACTGAAGATACGCAGTATTTT.

This clonotype occurred a few times. This chain links TRBV7-9 with TRBJ2-2, with 8 bases identical to TRBD1. This CDR3 has 16 amino acids. Germline CDR1 reads SEHNR; CDR2 reads FQNEAQ (reference sequence). With V trimmed by 4 bases and J by 5 bases, 9 bases remained unmatched. The CDR3, as DNA: TGTGCCAGCAGCTCCTTGACAGGGGAAGAAACCGGGGAGCTGTTTTTT. Translated, it gives CASSSLTGEETGELFF.

The chain links TRBV7-9 to TRBJ1-1; D is ambiguous. V dropped 5 bases and J dropped 1 base, with 8 bases sitting between them. The CDR3 is 13 amino acids. The germline CDR1 and CDR2 sequences are SEHNR and FQNEAQ (reference sequence). The CDR3: CASSGRWNTEAFF. CDR3 sequence (DNA): TGTGCCAGCAGCGGTCGATGGAACACTGAAGCTTTCTTT.

Ten or more counts support this clonotype. J is TRBJ2-1 and V is TRBV28; 8 bases agree with TRBD1. The V segment lost 5 bases and the J segment 6 bases; nucleotides outside the gene matches: 15. Germline V gene data show CDR1 as MDHEN and CDR2 as SYDVKM. The CDR3 totals 17 residues. The CDR3 coding sequence is TGTGCCAGCAGTCGGAGGGCACAGGGGGTTTATTTCAATGAGCAGTTCTTC. Its translation is CASSRRAQGVYFNEQFF.

This clonotype was counted many times. The CDR3 here is CASRLSITGTSYEQYF. Written as DNA, the CDR3 is TGTGCCAGCAGACTATCAATAACAGGGACATCCTACGAGCAGTACTTC. This chain links TRBV27 with TRBJ2-7; TRBD1 is a possible D gene (6 bases). The CDR3 contains 16 residues. V gave up 6 bases and J gave up 1 base, with 19 bases separating them. Per germline, CDR1 MNHEY and CDR2 SMNVEV (reference sequence).

In its sample, this clonotype was seen a few times. The rearrangement uses TRBV27 and TRBJ2-7; perhaps TRBD1 as D (6 bases). This CDR3 spans 14 amino acids. The V gene's germline CDR1 is MNHEY and CDR2 SMNVEV (reference sequence). The V gene lost 6 bases and the J gene lost 4 bases, with 16 bases spanning the gap. The CDR3, as DNA: TGTGCCAGCAGAGGGGGATGGCCTACTTACGAGCAGTACTTC. Protein: CASRGGWPTYEQYF.

This clonotype was detected many times. One junction end disagrees with the germline gene, perhaps due to a read error. This chain connects TRBV29-1 to TRBJ1-2; D call uncertain. Per germline, CDR1 SQVTM and CDR2 ANQGSEA. This CDR3 has 12 residues. This chain's CDR3 is CSVLGMPYDYTF. DNA for the CDR3: TGCAGCGTACTGGGGATGCCGTATGACTACACCTTC.

Many counts were recorded for this clonotype. This chain joins TRBV27 and TRBJ2-6, with D maybe TRBD2 (5 bases). CDR3 length: 17 residues. Trimming shortened V by 4 bases and J by 0 bases, and 13 bases separated the two germline ends. From germline, CDR1 is MNHEY and CDR2 SMNVEV (reference sequence). CDR3 nucleotides: TGTGCCAGCAGTTCAAGCGGACGGCGCTCTGGGGCCAACGTCCTGACTTTC. Translation gives CASSSSGRRSGANVLTF.

The rearrangement uses TRBV10-1 and TRBJ2-4; the match to TRBD1 covers 7 bases. The V gene's germline CDR1 is WNHNN and CDR2 SYGVQD (reference sequence). This CDR3 is built from 17 residues. V lost 2 bases and J lost 0; bases outside the gene matches: 7. The CDR3 reads CASSEPLTGIAKNIQYF. CDR3 nucleotides: TGCGCCAGCAGTGAGCCCTTGACAGGGATAGCCAAAAACATTCAGTACTTC.

This clonotype was seen at least ten times. The chain has TRBV7-3 and TRBJ1-1, with 7 nucleotides matching TRBD1. V was pared by 4 bases and J by 5 bases, with 4 bases of the junction left unmatched. Germline values: CDR1 SGHTA, CDR2 FQGTGA. The CDR3 sequence is 13 residues long. Written as DNA, the CDR3 is TGTGCCAGCAGCTCCCAGACAGGGACTGAAGCTTTCTTT. Its translation: CASSSQTGTEAFF.

CDR3 loop: CASSHLQGSSYEQYF. CDR3 DNA sequence: TGTGCCAGCAGTCACCTACAGGGGAGCTCCTACGAGCAGTACTTC. The chain has TRBV12-3 or TRBV12-4 and TRBJ2-7, with 7 bases identical to TRBD1. The CDR3 sequence is 15 residues long. Losses at the gene ends were 5 bases for V and 0 bases for J; bases not matched to a gene: 7.

This clonotype was detected many times. This sequence joins TRBV11-2 and TRBJ1-4; 7 bases are shared with TRBD1. The germline gives CDR1 SGHAT, CDR2 FQNNGV. CDR3 size: 15 residues. V trimming: 5 bases; J trimming: 7 bases; junction bases outside the gene matches: 10. This CDR3 is CASSTPTGRREKLFF. DNA of the CDR3: TGTGCCAGCAGCACCCCGACAGGGAGGCGTGAAAAACTGTTTTTT. The whole variable domain, filled in from reference TRBV11-2 and TRBJ1-4, reads EAGVAQSPRYKIIEKRQSVAFWCNPISGHATLYWYQQILGQGPKLLIQFQNNGVVDDSQLPKDRFSAERLKGVDSTLKIQPAKLEDSAVYLCASSTPTGRREKLFFGSGTQLSVL.

In this sample, this clonotype turned up many times. V is TRBV27 and J is TRBJ1-4, with a tentative D call TRBD1 (6 bases). CDR1 is MNHEY and CDR2 is SMNVEV in the germline V gene (reference sequence). The CDR3 is 15 amino acids. The V and J ends lost 3 bases and 4 bases respectively, with 12 bases between them. The CDR3 DNA reads as TGTGCCAGCAGTTTCCAGGGGAGGGTTAATGAAAAACTGTTTTTT. It encodes CASSFQGRVNEKLFF.

Many counts were recorded for this clonotype. The genes are TRBV2 and TRBJ2-7, with D possibly TRBD2 on 5 matching bases. Trimming shortened V by 6 bases and J by 3 bases, and 12 bases separated the two germline ends. CDR1 is SNHLY and CDR2 is FYNNEI in the germline V gene. There are 13 residues in the CDR3. DNA of the CDR3: TGTGCCAGCAGCTTCGAGGGCAACTACGAGCAGTACTTC. Its translation: CASSFEGNYEQYF.

This clonotype was detected ten times or more. V gene TRBV2 combines with J gene TRBJ2-5; D may be TRBD1 or TRBD2 (6 bases each). CDR1 is SNHLY, CDR2 FYNNEI, per germline. Deletions cut 3 bases from V and 1 base from J, with 9 bases between. This CDR3 region has 14 residues. CDR3 in DNA: TGTGCCAGCAGTGATCCGGGGGCCCAAGAGACCCAGTACTTC. Translating gives CASSDPGAQETQYF.

Only one count was recorded for this clonotype. A read error may be the cause here, since a much bigger clone is one base away. The chain recombines TRBV28 with TRBJ1-1, with 9 bases identical to TRBD1. The CDR3 spans 13 residues. CDR1 is MDHEN, CDR2 SYDVKM, per germline. Here the CDR3 DNA reads TGTGCCAGCAGAGACAGGGGGTTCACTGTAGCTTTCTTT. Protein product: CASRDRGFTVAFF.

V is TRBV13 and J is TRBJ1-5, with 8 nucleotides matching TRBD1. Per the germline V gene, CDR1 is PRHDT and CDR2 is FYEKMQ (reference sequence). This CDR3 is built from 15 residues. V lost 5 bases, J lost 1 base, and 4 bases stayed unmatched. The DNA for the CDR3 is TGTGCCAGCAGCCTACAGGGGGAGAGCAATCAGCCCCAGCATTTT. Encoded protein: CASSLQGESNQPQHF.

Only a few counts were recorded for this clonotype. This chain links TRBV14 with TRBJ1-4, with D possibly TRBD1 on 5 matching bases. V lost 4 bases, J lost 8 bases, and 20 bases lay in between. From germline, CDR1 is SGHDN and CDR2 FVKESK. This CDR3 has 16 amino acids. The CDR3 nucleotides are TGTGCCAGCAGCCCCATCGGGGGAGGCTTGGGGGAAAAACTGTTTTTT. Protein product: CASSPIGGGLGEKLFF.